The sequence of this T cell receptor beta chain was determined in a study of T cell responses to AZD1222 COVID-19 vaccine. Study-wide background: Pooled samples include second doses given at about 4 or 12 weeks. Overall study findings and caveats: Donors in the cohort were predominantly white British and more often female, and clonal diversity was possibly underestimated. Mapped onto spike, vaccine-associated CD4 TCRs spanned it and were dominant at 160-218 and 743-854.

This clone was observed once. Antigen unknown. Libraries were prepared by immunoSEQ multiplex PCR; TCRdb keeps only in-frame clonotypes and omits some of them. Of over 100,000 clones in the sample, 90% were seen once. Trimming pared 3 bases from V and 3 bases from J, leaving 4 bases between. Germline CDR1 SGDLS, CDR2 YYNGEE. The CDR3 spans 13 residues. This chain connects TRBV9 to TRBJ2-6, with D hard to call. The sequence was collected from an adult in good health. The sequenced sample was peripheral blood, obtained on day 0 of AZD1222 vaccination. CDR3 DNA sequence: TGTGCCAGCAGCGAAGGTGGGGCCAACGTCCTGACTTTC. Its protein is CASSEGGANVLTF.